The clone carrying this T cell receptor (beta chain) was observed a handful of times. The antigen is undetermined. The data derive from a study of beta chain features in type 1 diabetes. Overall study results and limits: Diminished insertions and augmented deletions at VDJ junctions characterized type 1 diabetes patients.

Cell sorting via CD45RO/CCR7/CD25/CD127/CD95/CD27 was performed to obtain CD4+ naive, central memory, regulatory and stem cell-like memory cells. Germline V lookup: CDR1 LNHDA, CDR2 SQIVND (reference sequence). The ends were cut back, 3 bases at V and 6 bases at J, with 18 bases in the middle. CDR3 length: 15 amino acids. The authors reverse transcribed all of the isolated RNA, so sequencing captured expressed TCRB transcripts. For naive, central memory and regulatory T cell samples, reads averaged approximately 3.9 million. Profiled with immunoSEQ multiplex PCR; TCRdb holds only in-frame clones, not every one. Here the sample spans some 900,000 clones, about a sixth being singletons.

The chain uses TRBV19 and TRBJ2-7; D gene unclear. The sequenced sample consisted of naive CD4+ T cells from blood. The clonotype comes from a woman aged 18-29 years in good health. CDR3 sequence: CASSIDIGRPIEQYF. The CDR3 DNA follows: TGTGCCAGTAGTATTGATATAGGCCGGCCGATCGAGCAGTACTTC.